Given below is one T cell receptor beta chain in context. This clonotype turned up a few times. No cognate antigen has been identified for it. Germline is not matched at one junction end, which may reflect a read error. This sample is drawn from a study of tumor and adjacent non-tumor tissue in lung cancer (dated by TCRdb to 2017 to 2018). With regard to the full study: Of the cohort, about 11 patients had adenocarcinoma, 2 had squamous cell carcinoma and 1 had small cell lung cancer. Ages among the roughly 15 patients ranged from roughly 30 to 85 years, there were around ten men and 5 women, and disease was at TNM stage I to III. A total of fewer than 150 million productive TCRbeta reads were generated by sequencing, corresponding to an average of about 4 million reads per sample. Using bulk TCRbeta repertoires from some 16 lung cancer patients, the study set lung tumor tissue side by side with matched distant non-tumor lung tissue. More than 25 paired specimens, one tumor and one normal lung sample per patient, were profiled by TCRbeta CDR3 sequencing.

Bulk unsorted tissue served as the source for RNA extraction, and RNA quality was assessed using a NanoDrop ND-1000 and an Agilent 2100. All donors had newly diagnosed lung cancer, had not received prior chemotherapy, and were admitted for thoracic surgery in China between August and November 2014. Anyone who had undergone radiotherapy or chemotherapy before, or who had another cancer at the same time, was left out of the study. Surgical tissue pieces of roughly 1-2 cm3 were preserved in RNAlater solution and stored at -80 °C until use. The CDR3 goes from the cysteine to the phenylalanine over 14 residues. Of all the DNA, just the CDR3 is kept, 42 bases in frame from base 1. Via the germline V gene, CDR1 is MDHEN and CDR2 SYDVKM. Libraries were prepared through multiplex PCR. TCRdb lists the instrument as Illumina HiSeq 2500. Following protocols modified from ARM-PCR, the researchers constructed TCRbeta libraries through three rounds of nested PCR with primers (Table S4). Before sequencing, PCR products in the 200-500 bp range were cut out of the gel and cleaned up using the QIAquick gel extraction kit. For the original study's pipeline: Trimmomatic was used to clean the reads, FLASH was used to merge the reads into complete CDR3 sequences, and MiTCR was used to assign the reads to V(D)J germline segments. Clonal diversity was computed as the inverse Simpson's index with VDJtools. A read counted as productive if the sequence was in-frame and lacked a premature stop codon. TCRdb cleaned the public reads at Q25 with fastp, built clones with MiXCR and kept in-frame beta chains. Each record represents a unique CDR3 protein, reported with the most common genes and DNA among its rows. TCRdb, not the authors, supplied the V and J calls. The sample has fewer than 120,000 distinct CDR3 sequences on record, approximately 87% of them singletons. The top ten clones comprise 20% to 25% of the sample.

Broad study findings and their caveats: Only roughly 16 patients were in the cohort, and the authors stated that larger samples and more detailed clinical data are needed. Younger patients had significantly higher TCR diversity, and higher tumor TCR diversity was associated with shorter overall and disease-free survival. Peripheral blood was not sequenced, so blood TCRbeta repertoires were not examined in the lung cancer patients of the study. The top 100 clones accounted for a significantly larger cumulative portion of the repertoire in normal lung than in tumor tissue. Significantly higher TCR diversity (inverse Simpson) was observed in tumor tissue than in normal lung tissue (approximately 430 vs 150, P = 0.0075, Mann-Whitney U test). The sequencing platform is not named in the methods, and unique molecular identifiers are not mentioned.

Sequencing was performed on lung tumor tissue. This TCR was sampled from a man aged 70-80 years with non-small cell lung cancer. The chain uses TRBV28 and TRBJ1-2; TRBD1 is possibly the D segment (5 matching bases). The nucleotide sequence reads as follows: TGTGCCAGCAGGCGCGGGGCAGCTATCTATGGCTACGCCTTC. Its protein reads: CASRRGAAIYGYAF.